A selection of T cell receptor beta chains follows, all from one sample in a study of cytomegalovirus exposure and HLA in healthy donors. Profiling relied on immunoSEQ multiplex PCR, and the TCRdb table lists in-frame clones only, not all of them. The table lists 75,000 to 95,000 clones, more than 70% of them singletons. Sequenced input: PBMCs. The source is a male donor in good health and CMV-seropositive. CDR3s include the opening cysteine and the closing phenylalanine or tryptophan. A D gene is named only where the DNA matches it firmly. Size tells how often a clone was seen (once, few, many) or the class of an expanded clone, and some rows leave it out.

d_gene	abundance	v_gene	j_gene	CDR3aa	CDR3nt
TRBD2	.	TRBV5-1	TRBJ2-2	CASSFEAGGAGELFF	TGCGCCAGCAGCTTTGAAGCGGGAGGGGCCGGGGAGCTGTTTTTT
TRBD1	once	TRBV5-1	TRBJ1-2	CASSLGQGVTYGYTF	TGCGCCAGCAGCTTAGGACAGGGGGTTACCTATGGCTACACCTTC
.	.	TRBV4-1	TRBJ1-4	CASSQLTGGKLFF	TGCGCCAGCAGCCAGCTCACGGGAGGAAAACTGTTTTTT
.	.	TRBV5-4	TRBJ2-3	CASRWGADTQYF	TGTGCCAGCAGGTGGGGGGCAGATACGCAGTATTTT
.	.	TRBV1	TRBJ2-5	CTSSQVHLTSGGGLSQYF	TGCACCAGCAGCCAAGTCCACCTGACTAGCGGGGGGGGGTTGTCCCAGTACTTC
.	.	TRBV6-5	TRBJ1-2	CATKGYGYTF	TGTGCCACTAAGGGGTATGGCTACACCTTC
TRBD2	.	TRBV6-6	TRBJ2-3	CASSRTSGDSDTQYF	TGTGCCAGCAGTCGGACTAGCGGGGATTCAGATACGCAGTATTTT
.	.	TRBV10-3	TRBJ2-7	CAISEDTSSYEQYF	TGTGCCATCAGCGAGGATACTAGCTCCTACGAGCAGTACTTC
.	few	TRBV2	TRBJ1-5	CASTFTETGNQPQHF	TGTGCCAGCACATTTACGGAGACTGGCAATCAGCCCCAGCATTTT
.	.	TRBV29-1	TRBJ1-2	CSVDRGPYGYTF	TGCAGCGTTGACAGGGGCCCTTATGGCTACACCTTC
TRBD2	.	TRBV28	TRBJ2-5	CASSLYPGLAEETQYF	TGTGCCAGCAGTTTATACCCGGGACTAGCGGAAGAGACCCAGTACTTC
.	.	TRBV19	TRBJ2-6	CASSMKSRSGANVLTF	TGTGCCAGTAGTATGAAATCTAGATCTGGGGCCAACGTCCTGACTTTC
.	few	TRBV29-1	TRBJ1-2	CSVVEEGEAGYTF	TGCAGCGTTGTGGAGGAGGGCGAGGCTGGCTACACCTTC
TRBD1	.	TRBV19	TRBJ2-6	CASSIGTGASGANVLTF	TGTGCCAGTAGTATCGGGACAGGTGCCTCTGGGGCCAACGTCCTGACTTTC
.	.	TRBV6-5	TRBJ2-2	CASSYIGGGDTGELFF	TGTGCCAGCAGTTACATAGGGGGGGGTGACACCGGGGAGCTGTTTTTT
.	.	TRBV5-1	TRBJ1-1	CASSREGVLAFF	TGCGCCAGCAGCCGGGAGGGGGTGCTTGCTTTCTTT
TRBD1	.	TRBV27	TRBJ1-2	CASGLQGLGDGYTF	TGTGCCAGCGGTCTACAGGGGTTAGGGGATGGCTACACCTTC
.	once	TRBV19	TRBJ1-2	CASSIRQGGGNYGYTF	TGTGCCAGTAGTATACGGCAGGGCGGAGGGAACTATGGCTACACCTTC
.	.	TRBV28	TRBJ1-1	CASSQGQVTEAFF	TGTGCCAGCAGCCAGGGGCAGGTCACTGAAGCTTTCTTT
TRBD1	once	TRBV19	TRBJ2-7	CASSSWTGGTYEQYF	TGTGCCAGTAGCTCCTGGACAGGGGGAACCTACGAGCAGTACTTC
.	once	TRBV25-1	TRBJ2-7	CASSDWSSYEQYF	TGTGCCAGCAGTGACTGGAGCTCCTACGAGCAGTACTTC
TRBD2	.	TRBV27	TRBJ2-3	CASSSTTSGKSRFADTQYF	TGTGCCAGCAGTTCTACGACTAGCGGCAAGTCCAGGTTCGCAGATACGCAGTATTTT
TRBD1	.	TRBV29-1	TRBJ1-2	CSVDLGQGGGYTF	TGCAGCGTTGACTTAGGACAGGGAGGTGGCTACACCTTC
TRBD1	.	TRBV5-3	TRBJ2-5	CARSRVTGDRQETQYF	TGTGCCAGAAGCCGGGTGACAGGGGACCGCCAAGAGACCCAGTACTTC
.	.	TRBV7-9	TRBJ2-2	CASSGGGPGELFF	TGTGCCAGCAGCGGTGGGGGCCCCGGGGAGCTGTTTTTT
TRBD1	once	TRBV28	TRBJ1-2	CASSEPGTEYNYGYTF	TGTGCCAGCAGTGAACCTGGGACAGAATATAACTATGGCTACACCTTC
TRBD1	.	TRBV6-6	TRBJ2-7	CASSLRQGTSYEQYF	TGTGCCAGCAGTTTAAGACAGGGAACCTCCTACGAGCAGTACTTC
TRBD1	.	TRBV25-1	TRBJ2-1	CASRGLEGQELNEQFF	TGTGCCAGCAGGGGCTTAGAGGGACAGGAGCTCAATGAGCAGTTCTTC
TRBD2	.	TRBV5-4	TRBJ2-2	CASSLSTSAGELFF	TGTGCCAGCAGCCTTTCGACTAGCGCCGGGGAGCTGTTTTTT
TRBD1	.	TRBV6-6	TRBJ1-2	CASSYIRDRGGHGYTF	TGTGCCAGCAGTTATATCCGGGACAGGGGCGGGCATGGCTACACCTTC
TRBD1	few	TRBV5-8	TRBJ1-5	CASSLTGNQPQHF	TGTGCCAGCAGCCTGACAGGGAATCAGCCCCAGCATTTT
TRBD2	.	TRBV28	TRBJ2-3	CASSWGGSSDTQYF	TGTGCCAGCAGTTGGGGCGGGAGTTCAGATACGCAGTATTTT